This TCR beta chain derives from a study of control samples from healthy donors and cancer patients. Generated by immunoSEQ multiplex PCR, the TCRdb table keeps only in-frame clones and is missing some. The data hold about 29,000 clones, with 70% to 90% observed a single time. V shed 0 bases and J 4 bases; nucleotides not matched to a gene: 3. From germline, CDR1 is LGHNA and CDR2 YSLEER. CDR3 length: 15 amino acids. The sequencing input was formalin-fixed, paraffin-embedded tissue. The receptor was isolated from a female donor with melanoma. The chain has TRBV4-3 and TRBJ2-1; 7 nucleotides match TRBD2. In DNA form, the CDR3 reads TGCGCCAGCAGCCAAGACAGCGGGGAGTACAATGAGCAGTTCTTC. This sequence encodes CASSQDSGEYNEQFF.